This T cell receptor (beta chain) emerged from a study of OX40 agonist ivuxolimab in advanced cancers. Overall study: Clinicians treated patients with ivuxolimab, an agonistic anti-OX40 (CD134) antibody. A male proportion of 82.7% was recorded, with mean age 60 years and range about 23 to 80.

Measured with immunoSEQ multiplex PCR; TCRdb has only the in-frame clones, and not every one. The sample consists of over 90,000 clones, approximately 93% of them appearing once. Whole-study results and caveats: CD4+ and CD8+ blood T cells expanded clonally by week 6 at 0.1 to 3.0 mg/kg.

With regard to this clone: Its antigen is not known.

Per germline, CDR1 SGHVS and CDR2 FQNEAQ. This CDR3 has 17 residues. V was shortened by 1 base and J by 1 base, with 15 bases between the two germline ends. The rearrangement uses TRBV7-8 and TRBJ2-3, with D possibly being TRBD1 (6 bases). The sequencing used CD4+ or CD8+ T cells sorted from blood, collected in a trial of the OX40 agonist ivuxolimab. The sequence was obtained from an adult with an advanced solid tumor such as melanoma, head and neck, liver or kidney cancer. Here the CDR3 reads CASSLVPTGMGTDTQYF. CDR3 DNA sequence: TGTGCCAGCAGCTTAGTCCCCACAGGGATGGGCACAGATACGCAGTATTTT.